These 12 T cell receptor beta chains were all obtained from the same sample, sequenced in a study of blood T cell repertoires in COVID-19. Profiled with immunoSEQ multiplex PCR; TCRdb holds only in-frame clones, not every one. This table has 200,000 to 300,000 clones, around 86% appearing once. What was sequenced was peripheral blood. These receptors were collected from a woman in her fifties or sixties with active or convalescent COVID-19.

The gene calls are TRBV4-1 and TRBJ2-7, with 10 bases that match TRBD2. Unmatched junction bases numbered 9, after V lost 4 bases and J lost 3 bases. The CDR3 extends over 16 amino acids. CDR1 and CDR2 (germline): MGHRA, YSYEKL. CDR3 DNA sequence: TGCGCCAGCAGCCGTGACGGGACTAGCGCTGGCTACGAGCAGTACTTC. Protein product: CASSRDGTSAGYEQYF.

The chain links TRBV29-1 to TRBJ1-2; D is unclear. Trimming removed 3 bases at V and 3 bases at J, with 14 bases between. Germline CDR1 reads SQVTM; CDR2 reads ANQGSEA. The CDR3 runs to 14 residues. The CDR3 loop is CSVDARAGDYGYTF. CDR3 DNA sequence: TGCAGCGTTGATGCTAGGGCCGGGGACTATGGCTACACCTTC.

In DNA, the CDR3 is TGCGCCAGCAGCCTCGACGGGAGCTATGGCTACACCTTC. Translation: CASSLDGSYGYTF. The rearrangement joins TRBV5-1 to TRBJ1-2; D unresolved. Germline CDR1 reads SGHRS; CDR2 reads YFSETQ. The CDR3 has 13 residues. Between the trimmed V and J ends, which lost 4 bases and 4 bases, there was a span of 11 bases.

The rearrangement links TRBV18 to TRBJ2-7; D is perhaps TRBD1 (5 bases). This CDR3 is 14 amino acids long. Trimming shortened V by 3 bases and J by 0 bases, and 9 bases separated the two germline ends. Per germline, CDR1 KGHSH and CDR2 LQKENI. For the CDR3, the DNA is TGTGCCAGCTCACCCCGTGGACACTCCTACGAGCAGTACTTC. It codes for CASSPRGHSYEQYF.

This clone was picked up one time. Here the CDR3 DNA reads TGTGCCAGCAGTTACGGGGACAGGGAAAGGCGCTACACCTTC. It codes for CASSYGDRERRYTF. The chain carries TRBV6-2 or TRBV6-3 and TRBJ1-2; 9 nucleotides agree with TRBD1. Germline V gene sequence: CDR1 MNHEY, CDR2 SVGEGT. After removal of 2 bases from V and 9 bases from J, the junction contained 7 bases not matched to a gene. CDR3 length: 14 residues.

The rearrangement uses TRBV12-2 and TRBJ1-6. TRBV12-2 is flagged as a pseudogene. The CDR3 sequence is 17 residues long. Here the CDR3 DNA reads TGTGCAAGTCGCTTACCGCCCGGGAGCTCCTATAATTCACCCCTCCACTTT. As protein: CASRLPPGSSYNSPLHF.

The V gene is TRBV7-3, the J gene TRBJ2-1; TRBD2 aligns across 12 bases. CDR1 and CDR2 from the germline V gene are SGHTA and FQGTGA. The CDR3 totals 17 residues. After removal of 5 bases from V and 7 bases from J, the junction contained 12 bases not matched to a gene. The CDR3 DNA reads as TGTGCCAGCAGCGAAACCCGGCTAGCGGGGGGGCGGAATGAGCAGTTCTTC. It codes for CASSETRLAGGRNEQFF.

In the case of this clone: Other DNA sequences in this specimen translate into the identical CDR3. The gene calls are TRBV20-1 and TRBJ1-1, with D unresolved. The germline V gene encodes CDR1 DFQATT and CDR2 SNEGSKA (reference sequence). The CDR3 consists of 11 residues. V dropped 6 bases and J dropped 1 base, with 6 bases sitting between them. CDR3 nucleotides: TGCAGTGCGTCCAGGAACACTGAAGCTTTCTTT. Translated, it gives CSASRNTEAFF.

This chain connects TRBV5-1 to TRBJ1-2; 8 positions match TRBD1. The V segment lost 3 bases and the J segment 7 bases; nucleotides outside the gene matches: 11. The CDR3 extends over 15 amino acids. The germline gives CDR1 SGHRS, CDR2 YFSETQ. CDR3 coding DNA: TGCGCCAGCAGCTCTTTGACAGGGGAGACCGGTGGCTACACCTTC. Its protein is CASSSLTGETGGYTF.

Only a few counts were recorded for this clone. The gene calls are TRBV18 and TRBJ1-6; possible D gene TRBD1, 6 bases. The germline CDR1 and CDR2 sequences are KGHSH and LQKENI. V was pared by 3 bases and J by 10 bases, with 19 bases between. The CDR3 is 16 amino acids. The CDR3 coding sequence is TGTGCCAGCTCACCTCGAGCATGGGCAGGGGAATCACCCCTCCACTTT. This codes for CASSPRAWAGESPLHF.

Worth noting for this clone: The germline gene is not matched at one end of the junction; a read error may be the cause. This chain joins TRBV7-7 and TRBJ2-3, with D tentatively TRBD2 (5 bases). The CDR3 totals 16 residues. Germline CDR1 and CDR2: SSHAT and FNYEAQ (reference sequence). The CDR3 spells CASSLGGLGQGDTQYF. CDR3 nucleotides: TGTGCTAGCAGCTTAGGCGGGCTCGGGCAAGGAGATACGCAGTATTTT.

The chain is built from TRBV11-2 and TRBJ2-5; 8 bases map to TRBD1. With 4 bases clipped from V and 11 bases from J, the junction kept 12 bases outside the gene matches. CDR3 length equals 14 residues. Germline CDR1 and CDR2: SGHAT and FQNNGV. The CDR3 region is CASSSSEQGVPQYF. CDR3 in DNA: TGTGCCAGCAGCTCATCCGAACAGGGGGTACCTCAGTACTTC. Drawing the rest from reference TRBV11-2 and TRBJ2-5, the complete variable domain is EAGVAQSPRYKIIEKRQSVAFWCNPISGHATLYWYQQILGQGPKLLIQFQNNGVVDDSQLPKDRFSAERLKGVDSTLKIQPAKLEDSAVYLCASSSSEQGVPQYFGPGTRLLVL.